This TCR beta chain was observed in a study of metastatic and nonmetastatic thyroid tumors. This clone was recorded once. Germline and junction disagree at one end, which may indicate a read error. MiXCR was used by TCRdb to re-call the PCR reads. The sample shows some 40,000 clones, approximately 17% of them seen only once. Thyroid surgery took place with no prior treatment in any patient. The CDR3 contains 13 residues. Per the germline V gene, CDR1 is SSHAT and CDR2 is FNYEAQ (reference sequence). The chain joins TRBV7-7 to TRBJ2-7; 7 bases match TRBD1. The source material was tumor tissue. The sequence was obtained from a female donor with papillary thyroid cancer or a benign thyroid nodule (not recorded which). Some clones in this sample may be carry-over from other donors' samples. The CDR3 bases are TGTGCTAGCAGCAGGGACAGTTACTACGAGCAGTACTTC. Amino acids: CASSRDSYYEQYF.